The rows below give T cell receptor beta chains drawn from one sample of a study of shared clonotypes between healthy human individuals. Sequencing used immunoSEQ multiplex PCR; TCRdb keeps in-frame clones, though not all of them. The profile shows about 92,000 clones, 60% to 70% of them singletons. Source material: memory CD8+ T cells sorted from blood. These receptors all come from a man younger than 40 in good health. CDR3s include the opening cysteine and the closing phenylalanine or tryptophan. D genes are given only for firm matches. Where a row states a size, it is once, few, many or the class of an expanded clone; other rows omit it.

>TRBV4-1|TRBJ2-1|TRBD2|-
TGCGCCAGCAGCGGACTAGCGGGAGGGCCGGGTGCCTACAATGAGCAGTTCTTC
CASSGLAGGPGAYNEQFF
>TRBV9|TRBJ1-3|-|-
TGTGCCAGCAGCCCCGGGGGGCTCTCTGGAAACACCATATATTTT
CASSPGGLSGNTIYF
>TRBV6-5|TRBJ2-7|TRBD1|few
TGTGCCAGCAGTTATACCGGGACAGGGGACGAGCAGTACTTC
CASSYTGTGDEQYF
>TRBV5-1|TRBJ2-7|-|-
TGCGCCAGCAGCCCCTCTCCCGGGACCCTACCCTTCGAGCAGTACTTC
CASSPSPGTLPFEQYF
>TRBV6-5|TRBJ2-7|-|medium-sized
TGTGCCAGCAAGGGTATTGGTTACGAGCAGTACTTC
CASKGIGYEQYF
>TRBV5-8|TRBJ2-1|TRBD1|few
TGTGCCAGCAGCCTAGGGGGACAGGGGATGAATGAGCAGTTCTTC
CASSLGGQGMNEQFF
>TRBV30|TRBJ1-2|TRBD1|-
TGTGCCTGGAGCGCTACAGGGGTTTGGGGCTACACCTTC
CAWSATGVWGYTF
>TRBV18|TRBJ2-1|TRBD1|-
TGTGCCAGCTCACGGGACAGCGTATACAATGAGCAGTTCTTC
CASSRDSVYNEQFF
>TRBV29-1|TRBJ1-1|TRBD1|many
TGCAGCGTTGAAGAGGACAGGGATAACACTGAAGCTTTCTTT
CSVEEDRDNTEAFF
>TRBV9|TRBJ2-3|-|-
TGTGCCAGCAGCGTCGGAAACACAGATACGCAGTATTTT
CASSVGNTDTQYF
>TRBV5-1|TRBJ2-1|-|-
TGCGCCAGCAGCCAACTTCTTGGCAATGAGCAGTTCTTC
CASSQLLGNEQFF
>TRBV27|TRBJ2-7|-|-
TGTGCCAGCGCAATGGGACGGTTGTCCTACGAGCAGTACTTC
CASAMGRLSYEQYF
>TRBV14|TRBJ2-7|-|-
TGTGCCAGCAGCCAAGACAGGACAGCCGTCCCTTACGAGCAGTACTTC
CASSQDRTAVPYEQYF
>TRBV9|TRBJ2-7|-|-
TGTGCCAGCAGCGTAGCGGCCCTCGGGAACGAGCAGTACTTC
CASSVAALGNEQYF
>TRBV15|TRBJ1-2|TRBD1|-
TGTGCCACCAGCGACCGGACAGGGGGCCACTATGGCTACACCTTC
CATSDRTGGHYGYTF
>TRBV9|TRBJ1-5|-|-
TGTGCCAGCAGAGGGATGATTGGAGGCTATAGCAATCAGCCCCAGCATTTT
CASRGMIGGYSNQPQHF
>TRBV28|TRBJ1-5|-|many
TGTGCCAGCAGTTTCAAGAGGTATTCCAATCAGCCCCAGCATTTT
CASSFKRYSNQPQHF
>TRBV18|TRBJ2-3|-|-
TGTGCCAGCTCACCACCGACGAGCGCAGATACGCAGTATTTT
CASSPPTSADTQYF
>TRBV5-6|TRBJ1-2|TRBD1|-
TGTGCCAGCAGCTTTAGGACAGGGCTCAATGGCTACACCTTC
CASSFRTGLNGYTF
>TRBV6-1|TRBJ1-5|-|many
TGTGCCAGCAGTGCTGAATCGTGGGATCAGCCCCAGCATTTT
CASSAESWDQPQHF
>TRBV6-1|TRBJ1-5|TRBD1|many
TGTGCCAGCAGTGACGAGGGGGCGGGGAATCAGCCCCAGCATTTT
CASSDEGAGNQPQHF
>TRBV4-3|TRBJ2-3|TRBD2|-
TGCGCCAGCAGCCAAGGAGCGGGAGGGTTTTCCGCAGATACGCAGTATTTT
CASSQGAGGFSADTQYF
>TRBV25-1|TRBJ1-4|-|few
TGTGCCAGCAGTCCCCAGAGGAGCCCAACTAATGAAAAACTGTTTTTT
CASSPQRSPTNEKLFF
>TRBV28|TRBJ1-5|-|-
TGTGCCAGCGGTTCTAGTAGCAATCAGCCCCAGCATTTT
CASGSSSNQPQHF
>TRBV7-8|TRBJ2-3|-|once
TGTGCCACCCATTACCTAGATACGCAGTATTTT
CATHYLDTQYF
>TRBV6-5|TRBJ2-3|-|-
TGTGCCAGCAGTTACTCTCTAGGCACAGATACGCAGTATTTT
CASSYSLGTDTQYF
>TRBV7-6|TRBJ2-5|-|-
TGTGCCAGCAGCTTAGGCGGGTCACTCGGAGGAGAGACCCAGTACTTC
CASSLGGSLGGETQYF